This T cell receptor (beta chain) was obtained from a study of OX40 agonist ivuxolimab in advanced cancers. About the full investigation: Ivuxolimab was an agonistic, fully human IgG2 monoclonal antibody directed against OX40 (CD134), a costimulatory receptor. Intravenous ivuxolimab was administered to patients every 2 weeks at six dose levels: 0.01, 0.1, 0.3, 1.5, 3 and 10 mg/kg. Of the 50 to 55 patients in dose escalation, about 20 had hepatocellular carcinoma, approximately 15 had melanoma, 9 had renal cell carcinoma and 9 had head and neck cancer. The dose-escalation cohort was roughly 80% male with a mean age of around 64 years, ranging from roughly 20 to 80. Patients were allowed to have had prior anti-PD-1, anti-PD-L1 or anti-CTLA-4 therapy, and 40% to 45% of the dose-escalation patients had previously received checkpoint inhibitors. Three dose-escalation patients achieved partial responses, one with hepatocellular carcinoma and two with cutaneous melanoma. The purpose of peripheral TCRbeta sequencing was to test whether ivuxolimab changed TCR sequence diversity and led to clonal T-cell expansion. The monotherapy dose-escalation portion (N of about 57 patients) of the phase I ivuxolimab trial is reported in the paper.

General study outcomes and caveats: The antigen specificity of the clonally expanded peripheral T cells was not determined. At doses from 0.1 to 3.0 mg/kg, clonal expansion was seen in both CD4+ and CD8+ blood T cells between baseline and week 6. Low levels of normalized T-cell clonal expansion were also seen in some patients who did not respond. After ivuxolimab, CD8+ T cells had more expanded clones than CD4+ T cells on average. In the 0.1-3.0 mg/kg groups, partial responders had among the lowest normalized peripheral clonal expansion, particularly in CD8+ T cells.

Concerning this clone itself: No antigen is known for it. No much larger clone exists at a distance of one base, and base qualities are not known.

Patients with a history of autoimmune disease or receiving systemic immunosuppression were excluded from the trial. Peripheral blood for TCR sequencing was drawn from every dose cohort at baseline, at cycle 4 day 1 and at cycle 7 day 1. Samples came from an open-label, multicenter, first-in-human phase I dose-escalation trial of ivuxolimab. Adults with locally advanced or metastatic melanoma, renal cell, hepatocellular, or head and neck squamous cell carcinoma were enrolled in the trial. CD4+ and CD8+ T cells were sorted separately from peripheral blood before TCR sequencing. To sequence the TCRbeta CDR3 region, genomic DNA was isolated from the sorted cells. The immunoSEQ Assay was used to sequence the TCRbeta CDR3 regions. TCRdb carries this immuneACCESS record with in-frame sequences only. Its versions omit some clonotypes, under half of them owing to an unresolved V gene in the studies checked, with the rest unexplained. The sample table holds roughly 10,000 clones, of which 88% were seen once. The ten biggest clones cover about 11% of the sample.

Via the germline V gene, CDR1 is LGHNT and CDR2 FRNRAP. The CDR3, from cysteine to phenylalanine, totals 12 residues. Just the 36-base CDR3 DNA is kept, in frame starting at base 1. V loses 7 bases, J loses 4 bases, and the germline ends lie 10 bases apart. The clonotype was recovered from an adult with an advanced solid tumor such as melanoma, head and neck, liver or kidney cancer. Sample: CD4+ or CD8+ T cells sorted from blood, taken in a trial of the OX40 agonist ivuxolimab. The chain uses TRBV12-5 and TRBJ2-5; there is no confident call for the D gene. The CDR3 sequence is CASAWEGETQYF. The DNA sequence is as follows: TGTGCTAGTGCCTGGGAAGGAGAGACCCAGTACTTC.